This entry lists 6 T cell receptor beta chains sequenced from one sample in a study of blood T cells in healthy people across ages. Next came a second PCR, run for roughly 6 to 11 cycles, which used a sample-barcoded 5' primer along with a J-beta primer mix. TCRdb re-analysed the 5' RACE reads in MiXCR, keeping a single row per CDR3 protein. The table has 1,800,000 or so distinct CDR3 sequences, about 39% seen once. Sequenced: blood. The receptors were gathered from a human donor in good health.

The chain joins TRBV9 to TRBJ1-2; D may be TRBD1 (6 bases). Germline values: CDR1 SGDLS, CDR2 YYNGEE. This CDR3 contains 16 residues. V lost 0 bases, J lost 3 bases, and 15 bases lay in between. The CDR3 sequence is CASSVGGGAGDYGYTF. Here the CDR3 DNA reads TGTGCCAGCAGCGTAGGTGGGGGGGCGGGGGACTATGGCTACACCTTC.

This clonotype was observed a few times. V and J are TRBV15 and TRBJ2-5, with TRBD1 matching over 8 bases. The CDR3 is made up of 14 amino acids. Looked up from germline, CDR1 is LNHNV and CDR2 is YYDKDF (reference sequence). With V trimmed by 1 base and J by 11 bases, 9 bases remained unmatched. The CDR3 DNA follows: TGTGCCACCAGCAGAGGCTCAGGGGGCGGAGAGCAGTACTTC. It specifies CATSRGSGGGEQYF.

This chain uses TRBV7-9 with TRBJ2-7; D unclear. CDR3 length equals 13 residues. V was shortened by 5 bases and J by 3 bases, with 11 bases between the two germline ends. CDR1 is SEHNR, CDR2 FQNEAQ, per germline (reference sequence). For the CDR3, the DNA is TGTGCCAGCAGCCCCCCCATCGGCTACGAGCAGTACTTC. Protein: CASSPPIGYEQYF. Using reference TRBV7-9 and TRBJ2-7 for the parts outside the CDR3, the full variable domain is DTGVSQNPRHKITKRGQNVTFRCDPISEHNRLYWYRQTLGQGPEFLTYFQNEAQLEKSRLLSDRFSAERPKGSFSTLEIQRTEQGDSAMYLCASSPPIGYEQYFGPGTRLTVT.

The sample holds a few counts of this clonotype. The chain employs TRBV5-4 and TRBJ2-4, with D uncertain. The DNA end favors TRBJ2-7, so the J call may be wrong. Germline V gives CDR1 SGHNT, CDR2 YYREEE (reference sequence). The CDR3 loop spans 13 amino acids. The CDR3 coding sequence is TGTGCCAGCAGCCCCGGTAATCCCCACGAGCAGTACTTC. Residues: CASSPGNPHEQYF.

The V and J genes are TRBV5-1 and TRBJ1-5; D is perhaps TRBD1 (6 bases). Germline assignment: CDR1 SGHRS and CDR2 YFSETQ. V lost 3 bases and J lost 4, with 11 bases in between. This CDR3 region has 14 residues. The CDR3 sequence: CASSWGAGNQPQHF. CDR3 sequence (DNA): TGCGCCAGCAGCTGGGGGGCAGGAAATCAGCCCCAGCATTTT.

This chain connects TRBV12-3 or TRBV12-4 to TRBJ1-1, with unresolved D. The length of the CDR3 is 14 residues. V was trimmed by 3 bases and J by 1 base, leaving 9 bases between them. The CDR3 loop reads CASSFWYGNTEAFF. CDR3 coding DNA: TGTGCCAGCAGTTTCTGGTACGGGAACACTGAAGCTTTCTTT.